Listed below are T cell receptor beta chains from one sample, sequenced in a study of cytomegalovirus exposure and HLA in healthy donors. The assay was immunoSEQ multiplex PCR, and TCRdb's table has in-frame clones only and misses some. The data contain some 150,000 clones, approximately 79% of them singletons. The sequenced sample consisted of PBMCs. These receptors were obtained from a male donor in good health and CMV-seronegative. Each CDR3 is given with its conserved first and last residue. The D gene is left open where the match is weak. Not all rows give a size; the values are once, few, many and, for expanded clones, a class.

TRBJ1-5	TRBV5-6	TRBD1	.	TGTGCCAGCAGCCCGGGACAGAGCAATCAGCCCCAGCATTTT	CASSPGQSNQPQHF
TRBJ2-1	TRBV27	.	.	TGTGCCAGCAGTTTCCACTCGGAGGTGGCCTTTAACAATGAGCAGTTCTTC	CASSFHSEVAFNNEQFF
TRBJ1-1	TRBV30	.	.	TGTGCCTGGAGTGACTGGGGGGGCGGTCCTTTCTTT	CAWSDWGGGPFF
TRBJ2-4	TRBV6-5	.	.	TGTGCCAGCAGTTACTCGGCAGGGGCAAACATTCAGTACTTC	CASSYSAGANIQYF
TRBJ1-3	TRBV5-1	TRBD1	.	TGCGCCAGCAGCCCGTCCGGGACAGTGGCCGGAAACACCATATATTTT	CASSPSGTVAGNTIYF
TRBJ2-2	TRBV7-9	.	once	TGTGCCAGCAGCTTTGGGCTCCGGAACACCGGGGAGCTGTTTTTT	CASSFGLRNTGELFF
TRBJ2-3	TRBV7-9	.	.	TGTGCCAGCAGCTTTAGCGCTTCGGGCACAGATACGCAGTATTTT	CASSFSASGTDTQYF
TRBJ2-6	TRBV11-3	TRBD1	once	TGTGCCAGCAGCTTAGTTCAGGGGGCGTTTGGGGCCAACGTCCTGACTTTC	CASSLVQGAFGANVLTF
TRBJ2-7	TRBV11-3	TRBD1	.	TGTGCCAGCAGCTTAGAGGGAGACAGGGCTGAGCAGTACTTC	CASSLEGDRAEQYF
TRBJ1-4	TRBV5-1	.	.	TGCGCCAGCAGCTTGGAGGGGGGGGCTAATGAAAAACTGTTTTTT	CASSLEGGANEKLFF
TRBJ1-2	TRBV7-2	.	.	TGTGCCAGCAGCTTAGGAGGGCAGGGGAAGAACTATGGCTACACCTTC	CASSLGGQGKNYGYTF
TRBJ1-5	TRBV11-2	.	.	TGTGCCAGCAGCCCAGACAGGTATCAGCCCCAGCATTTT	CASSPDRYQPQHF
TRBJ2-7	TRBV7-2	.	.	TGTGCCAGCAGCTCCGGGGTCTACGAGCAGTACTTC	CASSSGVYEQYF
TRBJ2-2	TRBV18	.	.	TGTGCCAGCTCACCACCTAAGCCGGGGGAGCTGTTTTTT	CASSPPKPGELFF
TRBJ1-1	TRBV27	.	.	TGTGCCAGCAGTTTATACGGGAACACTGAAGCTTTCTTT	CASSLYGNTEAFF
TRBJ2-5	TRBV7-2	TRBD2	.	TGTGCCAGCAGCACTAGCGGGGCAGAGACCCAGTACTTC	CASSTSGAETQYF